This entry describes one T cell receptor (beta chain). Its antigen is currently unknown. Repertoires were generated with immunoSEQ multiplex PCR, while TCRdb's copy carries only in-frame clones and drops some. The table lists tens of thousands of clones, nearly 96% of them singletons, with 4.5% to 5% in the top ten. The CDR3 is 17 residues long. In germline, CDR1 is SGHNT, CDR2 YENEEA. The J segment lost 3 bases and the V segment lost 1 base, leaving 11 bases of the junction unmatched. This entry is derived from a study of cytomegalovirus exposure and HLA in healthy donors. About the study: Later analysis reported that the 120 or so validation repertoires shared the platform of the approximately 670 first-cohort repertoires. Regarding the study as a whole: Reported performance of the classifier showed diagnosis of cytomegalovirus status with high specificity and sensitivity.

The donors belonged to the approximately 120-subject validation cohort, separate from the 666-subject first cohort. This receptor was obtained from a young woman in good health and CMV-seropositive. The J gene is TRBJ2-7, the V gene TRBV11-3; 8 bases align to TRBD1. Sequenced input: PBMCs. The CDR3 DNA sequence: TGTGCCAGCAGCTTAGGGGCAGGGGGCCTACGAAACTACGAGCAGTACTTC. It codes for CASSLGAGGLRNYEQYF.